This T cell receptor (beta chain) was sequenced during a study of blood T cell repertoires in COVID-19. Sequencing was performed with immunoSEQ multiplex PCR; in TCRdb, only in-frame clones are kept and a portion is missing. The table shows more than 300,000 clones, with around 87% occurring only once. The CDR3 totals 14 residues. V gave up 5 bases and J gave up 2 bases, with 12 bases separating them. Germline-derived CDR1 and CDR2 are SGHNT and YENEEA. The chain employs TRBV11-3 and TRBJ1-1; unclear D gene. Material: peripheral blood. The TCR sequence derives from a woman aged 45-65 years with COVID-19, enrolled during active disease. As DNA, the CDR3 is TGTGCCAGCAGCCAGAGAACGGGTAACACTGAAGCTTTCTTT. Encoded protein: CASSQRTGNTEAFF. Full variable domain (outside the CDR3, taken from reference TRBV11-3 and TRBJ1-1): EAGVVQSPRYKIIEKKQPVAFWCNPISGHNTLYWYLQNLGQGPELLIRYENEEAVDDSQLPKDRFSAERLKGVDSTLKIQPAELGDSAVYLCASSQRTGNTEAFFGQGTRLTVV.